These 25 T cell receptor beta chains share one sample of origin, sequenced in a study of control samples from healthy donors and cancer patients. Clones were sequenced by immunoSEQ multiplex PCR, and TCRdb holds only the in-frame ones, with some missing. The sample records approximately 120,000 clones, 92% being singletons. The sequenced sample was PBMCs. The origin of the receptors is a man older than 75 with head and neck cancer.

This clone was seen only once. The chain employs TRBV7-8 and TRBJ2-1; D is unresolved. Germline loops: CDR1 SGHVS, CDR2 FQNEAQ. V was trimmed by 5 bases and J by 4 bases, leaving 9 bases between them. The CDR3 spans 13 residues. The CDR3 is CASSTQLYNEQFF. DNA of the CDR3: TGTGCCAGCAGCACACAGCTATACAATGAGCAGTTCTTC.

This sequence joins TRBV10-3 and TRBJ2-3, with D perhaps matching TRBD1 or TRBD2 (5 bases each). CDR3 length: 15 amino acids. Germline V gene sequence: CDR1 ENHRY, CDR2 SYGVKD. V shed 4 bases and J shed 0 bases, with 11 bases lying between them. CDR3 sequence: CAISAPGRSTDTQYF. CDR3 coding DNA: TGTGCCATCAGTGCGCCGGGGCGGAGCACAGATACGCAGTATTTT.

The V gene is TRBV3-1 (or the pseudogene TRBV3-2), the J gene TRBJ2-7; possibly TRBD1 or TRBD2 for D (5 bases each). With 1 base removed from V and 0 bases from J, the gap between germline ends came to 10 bases. Per the germline V gene, CDR1 is LGHDT and CDR2 is YNNKEL (reference sequence). This CDR3 comprises 15 residues. The CDR3 DNA reads TGTGCCAGCAGCCAAGTCCGGGACCACTCCTACGAGCAGTACTTC. It encodes CASSQVRDHSYEQYF.

This clone was seen just once. The chain joins TRBV6-6 to TRBJ1-1, with a possible D match to TRBD1 (5 bases). Germline V lookup: CDR1 MNHNY, CDR2 SVGAGI (reference sequence). The CDR3 loop spans 14 amino acids. Trimming removed 2 bases from V and 3 bases from J, with 10 bases in between. CDR3 coding DNA: TGTGCCAGCAGTTACGGAGGGGCTCACACTGAAGCTTTCTTT. Amino acids: CASSYGGAHTEAFF.

This clone was found once. Written as DNA, the CDR3 is TGCGCCAGCGGTTCTGACACTGAAGCTTTCTTT. Its translation: CASGSDTEAFF. This chain connects TRBV5-1 to TRBJ1-1; no firm D call. Per germline, CDR1 SGHRS and CDR2 YFSETQ. The CDR3 is 11 amino acids. Deletions cut 7 bases from V and 3 bases from J, with 7 bases between. Using reference TRBV5-1 and TRBJ1-1 for the parts outside the CDR3, the full variable domain is KAGVTQTPRYLIKTRGQQVTLSCSPISGHRSVSWYQQTPGQGLQFLFEYFSETQRNKGNFPGRFSGRQFSNSRSEMNVSTLELGDSALYLCASGSDTEAFFGQGTRLTVV.

The J gene is TRBJ2-6, the V gene TRBV7-2; no clear D gene. Trimming took off 5 bases at V and 0 bases at J, with 11 bases between the two ends. The CDR3 consists of 16 residues. Germline loops: CDR1 SGHTA, CDR2 FQGNSA. This chain's CDR3 is CASSPRLSSGANVLTF. The CDR3 DNA reads TGTGCCAGCAGCCCCCGACTGAGCTCTGGGGCCAACGTCCTGACTTTC.

The chain uses TRBV27 and TRBJ1-4; no reliable D call. Germline lookup yields CDR1 MNHEY and CDR2 SMNVEV (reference sequence). V lost 2 bases to trimming and J lost 6 bases, with 7 bases between them. This CDR3 comprises 13 residues. This CDR3 is CASSLIGYEKLFF. In nucleotides, the CDR3 is TGTGCCAGCAGTTTAATAGGGTATGAAAAACTGTTTTTT. The full variable domain, rest sourced from reference TRBV27 and TRBJ1-4, is EAQVTQNPRYLITVTGKKLTVTCSQNMNHEYMSWYRQDPGLGLRQIYYSMNVEVTDKGDVPEGYKVSRKEKRNFPLILESPSPNQTSLYFCASSLIGYEKLFFGSGTQLSVL.

The CDR3 loop is CASSLIGTSGTDTQYF. The CDR3 coding sequence is TGTGCCAGCAGTTTAATTGGGACTAGCGGCACAGATACGCAGTATTTT. J is TRBJ2-3 and V is TRBV27, with 10 bases aligning to TRBD2. CDR3 length equals 16 residues. Looked up from germline, CDR1 is MNHEY and CDR2 is SMNVEV (reference sequence). V was clipped by 2 bases and J by 1 base; unmatched bases: 3.

V is TRBV3-1 (or the pseudogene TRBV3-2) and J is TRBJ2-4; TRBD2 aligns across 9 bases. The CDR3 spans 16 residues. The V gene end was trimmed by 0 bases and the J gene end by 9 bases; junction bases not matched to a gene: 9. Germline V gene data show CDR1 as LGHDT and CDR2 as YNNKEL (reference sequence). This chain's CDR3 is CASSQDVGLAGRIQYF. CDR3 DNA sequence: TGTGCCAGCAGCCAAGATGTTGGGCTAGCGGGACGCATTCAGTACTTC.

This clone was seen more than once but under ten times. This rearrangement joins TRBV18 to TRBJ2-6; the D gene is possibly TRBD2 (5 bases). V shed 1 base and J shed 4 bases, with 20 bases lying between them. The germline CDR1 and CDR2 sequences are KGHSH and LQKENI. This CDR3 spans 19 amino acids. The CDR3 nucleotides are TGTGCCAGCTCACCACGTCCGGGATCCGAGGGAGCCGGGGCCAACGTCCTGACTTTC. Translated, it gives CASSPRPGSEGAGANVLTF.

The V and J genes are TRBV6-1 and TRBJ2-7; D gene uncertain. Trimming shortened V by 0 bases and J by 3 bases, and 6 bases separated the two germline ends. The germline V gene has CDR1 MNHNS and CDR2 SASEGT. The CDR3 loop spans 13 amino acids. The CDR3 is CASSEATSYEQYF. In DNA form, the CDR3 reads TGTGCCAGCAGTGAAGCTACAAGCTACGAGCAGTACTTC.

This clone is a singleton in its sample. The V call is TRBV11-2, the J call TRBJ2-7; 12 bases are shared with TRBD2. CDR3 length: 18 residues. The germline CDR1 and CDR2 sequences are SGHAT and FQNNGV. The trim removed 2 bases at V and 2 bases at J, leaving 10 bases unmatched. This CDR3 reads CASSLRASGREGPYEQYF. CDR3 sequence (DNA): TGTGCCAGCAGCTTAAGGGCTAGCGGGAGGGAGGGGCCCTACGAGCAGTACTTC.

The V call is TRBV6-6, the J call TRBJ2-1; D is undetermined. The length of the CDR3 is 16 residues. The germline gives CDR1 MNHNY, CDR2 SVGAGI (reference sequence). V was clipped by 0 bases and J by 7 bases, with 16 bases between them. CDR3 sequence (DNA): TGTGCCAGCAGTTACTCCGACGGATCAACAAGGAATGAGCAGTTCTTC. Its translation is CASSYSDGSTRNEQFF.

This sequence joins TRBV27 and TRBJ2-5; TRBD2 aligns across 10 bases. After removal of 7 bases from V and 5 bases from J, the junction contained 7 bases not matched to a gene. Germline CDR1 is MNHEY and CDR2 is SMNVEV (reference sequence). The length of the CDR3 is 14 residues. In DNA, the CDR3 is TGTGCCAGCAAAGCGGGAGGGCGGGGGGAGACCCAGTACTTC. This sequence encodes CASKAGGRGETQYF.

The CDR3 is CASSPDTGGKLFF. Here the CDR3 DNA reads TGTGCCAGCTCTCCGGACACTGGGGGAAAACTGTTTTTT. V usage is TRBV18 and J usage is TRBJ1-4, with D possibly TRBD1 on 5 matching bases. This CDR3 has 13 residues. CDR1 and CDR2 (germline): KGHSH, LQKENI. V was trimmed by 6 bases and J by 10 bases, leaving 15 bases between them.

The V gene is TRBV6-6, the J gene TRBJ1-3, with no clear D. Trimming shortened V by 10 bases and J by 8 bases, and 9 bases separated the two germline ends. Germline CDR1 and CDR2: MNHNY and SVGAGI (reference sequence). This CDR3 region has 10 residues. CDR3 DNA sequence: TGTGCCACGAAGGGCGACACCATATATTTT. Protein: CATKGDTIYF.

This clone appeared once. The rearrangement joins TRBV7-9 to TRBJ1-4; 9 bases are shared with TRBD1. The CDR3 spans 15 residues. The ends lost 6 bases at V and 0 bases at J; junction bases unmatched: 2. Per the germline V gene, CDR1 is SEHNR and CDR2 is FQNEAQ (reference sequence). The CDR3: CASSRTGATNEKLFF. The CDR3 DNA reads TGTGCCAGCAGTCGGACAGGGGCAACTAATGAAAAACTGTTTTTT.

In DNA, the CDR3 is TGCGCCAGCAGTGCAGGGGCGATGGCCAACGTCCTGACTTTC. Translating gives CASSAGAMANVLTF. V gene TRBV10-1 combines with J gene TRBJ2-6; tentatively, D is TRBD1 (6 bases). In germline, CDR1 is WNHNN, CDR2 SYGVQD (reference sequence). V was shortened by 4 bases and J by 6 bases, with 10 bases between the two germline ends. The CDR3 has 14 amino acids.

The V and J genes are TRBV5-1 and TRBJ2-7, with 8 bases aligning to TRBD1. Germline loops: CDR1 SGHRS, CDR2 YFSETQ. V dropped 3 bases and J dropped 3; count of bases not matched to a gene: 2. There are 13 residues in the CDR3. The CDR3 here is CASSSGTGYEQYF. In nucleotides, the CDR3 is TGCGCCAGCAGCTCCGGGACAGGCTACGAGCAGTACTTC.

The chain carries TRBV6-6 and TRBJ1-1; D remains unclear. CDR1 and CDR2 from the germline V gene are MNHNY and SVGAGI (reference sequence). The V and J ends lost 2 bases and 1 base respectively, with 8 bases between them. This CDR3 is built from 14 residues. CDR3 DNA: TGTGCCAGCAGTTACAACGCAGAGAACACTGAAGCTTTCTTT. Translating it yields CASSYNAENTEAFF.

This clone was found once. This chain connects TRBV19 to TRBJ2-7; TRBD2 agrees at 8 bases. CDR1 and CDR2 (germline): LNHDA, SQIVND (reference sequence). Losses at the gene ends were 4 bases for V and 3 bases for J; bases not matched to a gene: 8. The CDR3 runs 15 residues. The CDR3 here is CASSTREGGLYEQYF. As DNA, the CDR3 is TGTGCCAGTAGTACCCGGGAGGGGGGGCTCTACGAGCAGTACTTC.

This chain joins TRBV21-1 and TRBJ1-5; the table's TRBD1 call for D was not verified on the DNA. TRBV21-1 is labeled a pseudogene. This CDR3 comprises 16 residues. The CDR3 bases are TGTGCCAGCAGGGCCACGACAGGGACCCAAGGTCAGCCCCAGCATTTT. Translated, it gives CASRATTGTQGQPQHF.

This sequence joins TRBV5-1 and TRBJ1-1; the match to TRBD1 covers 7 bases. In germline, CDR1 is SGHRS, CDR2 YFSETQ. This CDR3 has 14 amino acids. Trimming cost V 0 bases and J 4 bases; bases outside gene matches: 3. The CDR3, as DNA: TGCGCCAGCAGCTTGGTGCCAGGGGGCACTGAAGCTTTCTTT. Its translation is CASSLVPGGTEAFF.

The V and J genes are TRBV7-2 and TRBJ2-5; D unclear. The CDR3 runs to 11 residues. V lost 4 bases to trimming and J lost 1 base, with 1 base between them. Germline V gene lookup returns CDR1 SGHTA and CDR2 FQGNSA. Written as DNA, the CDR3 is TGTGCCAGCAGCTCCCAAGAGACCCAGTACTTC. Amino acid sequence: CASSSQETQYF.

This clone was picked up a small number of times. The CDR3 coding sequence is TGTGCCAGCAGTGGGGATAGCTCCTACGAGCAGTACTTC. Protein sequence: CASSGDSSYEQYF. This rearrangement joins TRBV2 to TRBJ2-7; D ambiguous. CDR1 is SNHLY and CDR2 is FYNNEI in the germline V gene. The CDR3 runs to 13 residues. The V end lost 4 bases, the J end lost 0 bases, and 7 bases lay between the germline ends. The full variable domain, rest sourced from reference TRBV2 and TRBJ2-7, is EPEVTQTPSHQVTQMGQEVILRCVPISNHLYFYWYRQILGQKVEFLVSFYNNEISEKSEIFDDQFSVERPDGSNFTLKIRSTKLEDSAMYFCASSGDSSYEQYFGPGTRLTVT.